Below are 14 T cell receptor beta chains sequenced from a single sample in a study of T cells in Graves' hyperthyroidism and ophthalmopathy. The source material, RNA transcripts, was used to amplify TCR beta CDR3 regions. During a first-round RT-PCR of the TCR CDR3, the HTBI primer set was used. TCRdb called the multiplex PCR reads again in MiXCR, with one record for every CDR3 protein. The repertoire holds 530,000 or so distinct CDR3 sequences, with 17% as singletons. The sample taken for sequencing was blood. Every receptor here comes from a woman aged 18-30 years with Graves' ophthalmopathy.

In its sample, this clonotype was seen many times. V gene TRBV9 combines with J gene TRBJ1-2; D perhaps matches TRBD1 (5 bases). Trimming pared 4 bases from V and 6 bases from J, leaving 19 bases between. The germline CDR1 and CDR2 sequences are SGDLS and YYNGEE. CDR3 length equals 15 residues. This chain's CDR3 is CASSPFAGGSDGYTF. The CDR3 nucleotides read TGTGCCAGCAGCCCCTTTGCGGGGGGTTCGGATGGCTACACCTTC.

In its sample, this clonotype was seen many times. This rearrangement joins TRBV3-1 to TRBJ2-7; 9 bases agree with TRBD1. There are 14 residues in the CDR3. Germline V gene sequence: CDR1 LGHDT, CDR2 YNNKEL (reference sequence). Germline trimming cut 2 bases from V and 2 bases from J; bases unmatched to any gene: 1. CDR3: CASSQWDRAYEQYF. DNA of the CDR3: TGTGCCAGCAGCCAATGGGACAGGGCCTACGAGCAGTACTTC.

In its sample, this clonotype was seen many times. The chain employs TRBV13 and TRBJ1-1; weak D call: TRBD1 (6 bases). V was cut by 2 bases and J by 4 bases, with 11 bases left in between. This CDR3 is 14 amino acids long. From germline, CDR1 is PRHDT and CDR2 FYEKMQ (reference sequence). CDR3 DNA: TGTGCCAGCAGCTTATTTGGGGGGCCCACTGAAGCTTTCTTT. Its translation is CASSLFGGPTEAFF.

Ten or more counts support this clonotype. The chain carries TRBV7-2 and TRBJ2-3, with TRBD2 identical over 10 bases. V dropped 2 bases and J dropped 4; count of bases not matched to a gene: 3. The CDR3 runs 15 residues. Germline V gene sequence: CDR1 SGHTA, CDR2 FQGNSA. The CDR3 protein is CASSLLAGDADTQYF. In DNA, the CDR3 is TGTGCCAGCAGCTTACTAGCGGGAGATGCAGATACGCAGTATTTT.

This clonotype was observed many times. The chain recombines TRBV24-1 with TRBJ2-2, with 10 bases fitting TRBD1. V was clipped by 0 bases and J by 6 bases; unmatched bases: 9. The CDR3 totals 18 residues. Germline V gene sequence: CDR1 KGHDR, CDR2 SFDVKD. The CDR3 DNA sequence: TGTGCCACCAGTGATTTGCGAAAAGGGGGACAGGGGTCCGGGGAGCTGTTTTTT. Translating gives CATSDLRKGGQGSGELFF.

At least ten counts were recorded for this clonotype. Here the CDR3 DNA reads TGCAGTGCTAGTACAACAGCTAGACCTGAAGCTTTCTTT. Encoded protein: CSASTTARPEAFF. V usage is TRBV20-1 and J usage is TRBJ1-1, with D unresolved. Germline lookup yields CDR1 DFQATT and CDR2 SNEGSKA (reference sequence). CDR3 length: 13 residues. V lost 3 bases and J lost 6, with 14 bases in between.

J is TRBJ1-5 and V is TRBV5-1, with TRBD1 matching 9 bases. This CDR3 region has 16 residues. CDR1 is SGHRS, CDR2 YFSETQ, per germline. With 0 bases clipped from V and 5 bases from J, the junction kept 6 bases outside the gene matches. The CDR3 region is CASSLAGTGLHQPQHF. CDR3 sequence (DNA): TGCGCCAGCAGCTTGGCCGGGACAGGGCTCCATCAGCCCCAGCATTTT.

Many counts were recorded for this clonotype. The chain uses TRBV6-1 and TRBJ1-1; D call uncertain. V lost 6 bases, J lost 0 bases, and 8 bases lay in between. CDR3 length equals 13 residues. CDR1 and CDR2 from the germline V gene are MNHNS and SASEGT. Here the CDR3 reads CASRGYMNTEAFF. CDR3 bases: TGTGCCAGCAGGGGATACATGAACACTGAAGCTTTCTTT.

This clonotype was recorded many times. The CDR3 DNA is TGTGCCAGCAGCGAGGTCTCTGGGACAGTCTACGAGCAGTACTTC. Protein: CASSEVSGTVYEQYF. This chain uses TRBV11-3 with TRBJ2-7; the match to TRBD1 covers 7 bases. The CDR3 is 15 residues long. Germline V gene lookup returns CDR1 SGHNT and CDR2 YENEEA. Losses at the gene ends were 5 bases for V and 3 bases for J; bases not matched to a gene: 10.

The sample holds many counts of this clonotype. This sequence joins TRBV7-2 and TRBJ2-2, with TRBD2 as a possible D gene (5 bases). V gave up 5 bases and J gave up 10 bases, with 20 bases separating them. Germline V lookup: CDR1 SGHTA, CDR2 FQGNSA. The CDR3 sequence is 15 residues long. CDR3: CASSPSGPSPSELFF. CDR3 sequence (DNA): TGTGCCAGCAGCCCCAGCGGTCCCAGTCCCTCGGAGCTGTTTTTT.

This clonotype showed up many times. V and J are TRBV7-2 and TRBJ2-2, with 9 bases lining up with TRBD2. The V and J ends lost 1 base and 4 bases, in that order; junction bases with no gene match: 7. The CDR3 sequence is 17 residues long. Germline V gene data show CDR1 as SGHTA and CDR2 as FQGNSA. The CDR3 sequence is CASSLGQAGGFTGELFF. In nucleotides, the CDR3 is TGTGCCAGCAGCTTAGGTCAAGCGGGAGGCTTCACCGGGGAGCTGTTTTTT.

This clonotype occurred many times. The chain couples TRBV12-3 or TRBV12-4 to TRBJ1-4; no clear D gene. The CDR3 spans 15 residues. Trimming cost V 3 bases and J 2 bases, with 10 bases left between them. CDR3 bases: TGTGCCAGCAGTTTCTCCGGAAGGACTAATGAAAAACTGTTTTTT. It encodes CASSFSGRTNEKLFF.

This clonotype was recorded at least ten times. This chain links TRBV11-2 with TRBJ2-5, with 9 bases lining up with TRBD2. CDR3 size: 15 residues. The J segment lost 5 bases and the V segment lost 4 bases, leaving 8 bases of the junction unmatched. In germline, CDR1 is SGHAT, CDR2 FQNNGV. The CDR3 sequence is CASSSAGTSTETQYF. The CDR3 DNA follows: TGTGCCAGCAGCTCCGCGGGGACTAGCACGGAGACCCAGTACTTC. Complete variable domain (other parts from reference TRBV11-2 and TRBJ2-5): EAGVAQSPRYKIIEKRQSVAFWCNPISGHATLYWYQQILGQGPKLLIQFQNNGVVDDSQLPKDRFSAERLKGVDSTLKIQPAKLEDSAVYLCASSSAGTSTETQYFGPGTRLLVL.

The sample holds a few counts of this clonotype. The chain employs TRBV6-1 and TRBJ2-2; TRBD1 matches 9 bases. The ends lost 6 bases at V and 6 bases at J; junction bases unmatched: 2. Germline loops: CDR1 MNHNS, CDR2 SASEGT. The CDR3 length is 13 residues. This chain's CDR3 is CASRQGAAGELFF. For the CDR3, the DNA is TGTGCCAGCAGACAGGGGGCAGCCGGGGAGCTGTTTTTT.